This TCR beta chain appears in the sequencing data of a study of blood T cell repertoires in COVID-19. The protocol was immunoSEQ multiplex PCR, while the TCRdb copy is restricted to in-frame clones and leaves out a portion. The sample shows approximately 150,000 clones, roughly 91% of them seen only once. This receptor was obtained from a man younger than 35 with COVID-19, enrolled during active disease. The sequenced sample consisted of peripheral blood.

The CDR3 bases are TGCGCCAGCAGCTTCAGGGGGGAAAGCTCCTACGAGCAGTACTTC. Protein: CASSFRGESSYEQYF. The rearrangement links TRBV5-1 to TRBJ2-7; D possibly corresponds to TRBD1 (7 bases). V lost 2 bases and J 0 bases, leaving 12 bases between the germline ends. Germline loops: CDR1 SGHRS, CDR2 YFSETQ. The CDR3 extends over 15 amino acids.